The entry that follows covers one T cell receptor (beta chain) sequence. The antigen is unknown. The entry originates in a study of a mutant IDH1 vaccine in newly diagnosed glioma. Study-level information: Eight vaccinations reached patients in weeks 1, 3, 5, 7, 11, 15, 19 and 23. Vaccine administration was initiated 4-6 weeks following radiotherapy alone, or with temozolomide cycles. The sex distribution of treated patients was 62.5% male and about 40% female, with a mean age of 40.4 years.

Study-wide results and limits: Top peripheral T cell clonotype shifts appeared unrelated to pseudoprogression.

Time point described: week 23, last vaccination. The vaccine gave 300 ug of a 20-mer mutant IDH1 peptide subcutaneously per dose. Germline V CDR1 and CDR2: SGHNT, YYREEE (reference sequence). CDR3 length: 14 amino acids. The ends were cut back, 0 bases at V and 1 base at J, with 7 bases in the middle. Repertoires were generated with immunoSEQ multiplex PCR, while TCRdb's copy carries only in-frame clones and drops some. The sample lists around 60,000 clones; 85% were seen once. The clonotype was recovered from a man aged 30 to 45 with glioma. The material sequenced was PBMCs, taken from a glioma patient whose treatment included an IDH1 peptide vaccine. The chain is built from TRBV5-4 and TRBJ1-1, with a tentative D call TRBD1 (6 bases). The CDR3 DNA follows: TGTGCCAGCAGCTTGGGAGGGGGGAACACTGAAGCTTTCTTT. This translates into CASSLGGGNTEAFF.